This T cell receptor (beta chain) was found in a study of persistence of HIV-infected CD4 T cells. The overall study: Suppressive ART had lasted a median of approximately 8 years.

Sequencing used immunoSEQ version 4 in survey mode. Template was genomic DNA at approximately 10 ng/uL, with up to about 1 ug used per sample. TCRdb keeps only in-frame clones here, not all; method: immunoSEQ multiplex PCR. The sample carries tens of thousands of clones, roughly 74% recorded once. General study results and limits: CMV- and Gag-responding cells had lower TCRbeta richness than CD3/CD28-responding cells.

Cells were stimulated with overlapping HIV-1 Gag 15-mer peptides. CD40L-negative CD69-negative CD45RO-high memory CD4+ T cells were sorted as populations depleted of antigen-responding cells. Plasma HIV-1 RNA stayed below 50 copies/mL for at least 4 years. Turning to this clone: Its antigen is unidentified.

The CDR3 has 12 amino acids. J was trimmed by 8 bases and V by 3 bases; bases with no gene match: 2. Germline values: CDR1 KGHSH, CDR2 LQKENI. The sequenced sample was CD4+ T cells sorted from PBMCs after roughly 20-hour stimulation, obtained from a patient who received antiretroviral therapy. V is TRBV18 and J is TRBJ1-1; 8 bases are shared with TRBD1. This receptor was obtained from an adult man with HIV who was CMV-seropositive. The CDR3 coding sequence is TGTGCCAGCTCACCGTGGACAGGGGAAGCTTTCTTT. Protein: CASSPWTGEAFF.